This T cell receptor beta chain came from a study of cytomegalovirus exposure and HLA in healthy donors. V dropped 5 bases and J dropped 4 bases, with 15 bases sitting between them. The CDR3 is 14 amino acids. Germline V gene lookup returns CDR1 GTSNPN and CDR2 SVGIG (reference sequence). Study results and caveats: Trimming of TCR beta V- and J-genes showed a link, identified in a later analysis, to a missense DCLRE1C variant. Per published accounts, TCR beta sequences correctly predicted the HLA-A and HLA-B alleles of most subjects. Solely CMV serostatus was available to characterize immune exposure.

As regards this clone: Its antigen is unknown.

Vbeta (60) and Jbeta (13) primers were used in the PCR. The assay was immunoSEQ multiplex PCR, and TCRdb's table has in-frame clones only and misses some. The repertoire holds some 60,000 clones, with around 86% as singletons. This receptor was taken from a female donor in good health and CMV-seronegative. This sequence joins TRBV30 and TRBJ1-5; D is ambiguous. The sample consisted of PBMCs. The CDR3 nucleotides read TGTGCCTGGGCTGCCGGGAGCTTTAATCAGCCCCAGCATTTT. Translating it yields CAWAAGSFNQPQHF.